The rows below give T cell receptor beta chains drawn from one sample of a study of response to subunit inactivated influenza vaccine. TCRdb re-called the RT-PCR reads with MiXCR, one entry per CDR3 protein. The data hold roughly 290,000 distinct CDR3 sequences, with less than 25% observed a single time. Sequencing used PBMCs from blood, obtained about 19 months after vaccination. Every receptor here comes from a man aged 50 to 69 who received an inactivated influenza vaccine. Both conserved end residues are part of each CDR3. The D gene is left open where the match is weak. Expanded clones get a size class; other rows say once, few or many, or leave the size out.

j_call | clone_size | d_call | v_call | cdr3_aa | cdr3_nt
TRBJ1-6 | NA | TRBD1 | TRBV10-3 | CAISEGTDHNSPLHF | TGTGCCATCAGTGAGGGGACAGATCATAATTCACCCCTCCACTTT
TRBJ1-4 | NA | NA | TRBV10-2 | CASSLDRIGEKLFF | TGCGCCAGCAGCCTCGACAGGATTGGTGAAAAACTGTTTTTT
TRBJ1-1 | many | TRBD1 | TRBV5-6 | CASRSDRGVGTEAFF | TGTGCCAGCAGATCTGACAGGGGGGTGGGCACTGAAGCTTTCTTT
TRBJ1-5 | NA | TRBD1 | TRBV24-1 | CATSEGTGIGQPQHF | TGTGCCACCAGTGAGGGGACAGGGATAGGTCAGCCCCAGCATTTT
TRBJ1-5 | few | NA | TRBV4-1 | CASSQDHVNQPQHF | TGCGCCAGCAGCCAAGATCATGTTAATCAGCCCCAGCATTTT
TRBJ1-1 | few | NA | TRBV11-2 | CASSLGRTEAFF | TGTGCCAGCAGCTTAGGGCGCACTGAAGCTTTCTTT
TRBJ2-2 | NA | NA | TRBV30 | CAWNPGLGNGELFF | TGTGCCTGGAATCCGGGCCTAGGGAACGGGGAGCTGTTTTTT
TRBJ2-3 | NA | NA | TRBV11-2 | CASSLDRAGDTQYF | TGTGCCAGCAGCTTAGATAGGGCAGGCGATACGCAGTATTTT
TRBJ2-3 | NA | NA | TRBV7-2 | CASSSAWGPRPTDTQYF | TGTGCCAGCAGCTCTGCATGGGGCCCTAGGCCCACAGATACGCAGTATTTT
TRBJ2-6 | NA | NA | TRBV5-1 | CASSFQAGATTGANVLTF | TGCGCCAGCAGCTTCCAAGCGGGCGCGACGACTGGGGCCAACGTCCTGACTTTC
TRBJ1-5 | few | NA | TRBV30 | CAWSIGQNQPQHF | TGTGCCTGGAGTATCGGTCAGAATCAGCCCCAGCATTTT
TRBJ1-2 | few | TRBD1 | TRBV27 | CASSYQTGGAIYAGYTF | TGTGCCAGCAGTTACCAGACAGGGGGCGCGATCTATGCCGGCTACACCTTC
TRBJ2-1 | NA | TRBD2 | TRBV7-6 | CASSLAYSSSGYNEQFF | TGTGCCAGCAGCTTAGCTTATTCCTCTAGCGGGTACAATGAGCAGTTCTTC
TRBJ2-4 | few | NA | TRBV5-1 | CASSLEFGGKNIQYF | TGCGCCAGCAGCTTGGAATTTGGGGGCAAAAACATTCAGTACTTC
TRBJ2-7 | NA | TRBD1 | TRBV5-1 | CASSWGQGNYEQYF | TGCGCCAGCAGCTGGGGACAGGGGAACTACGAGCAGTACTTC
TRBJ1-2 | many | NA | TRBV7-9 | CATTLGLGAQYGYTF | TGTGCCACCACCCTAGGACTGGGGGCTCAATATGGCTACACCTTC
TRBJ2-3 | NA | NA | TRBV20-1 | CSASKTAYDTQYF | TGCAGTGCTAGCAAGACAGCATACGATACGCAGTATTTT
TRBJ1-2 | NA | TRBD1 | TRBV20-1 | CSASAGTGGGYTF | TGCAGTGCTAGCGCTGGGACAGGGGGAGGCTACACCTTC
TRBJ2-1 | NA | NA | TRBV19 | CASSLQYSSYNEQFF | TGTGCCAGTAGTTTACAATACAGCTCCTACAATGAGCAGTTCTTC
TRBJ2-7 | many | NA | TRBV11-2 | CASSLVHQTSYEQYF | TGTGCCAGCAGCTTAGTGCACCAGACCTCCTACGAGCAGTACTTC
TRBJ2-2 | NA | NA | TRBV6-5 | CASSYLGAAGTGELFF | TGTGCCAGCAGTTACCTGGGGGCGGCGGGCACCGGGGAGCTGTTTTTT
TRBJ1-4 | NA | NA | TRBV20-1 | CSARRRDGEKLFF | TGCAGTGCTAGGCGGCGGGACGGAGAAAAACTGTTTTTT
TRBJ2-5 | NA | TRBD2 | TRBV12-3/TRBV12-4 | CASSFRPGGFQETQYF | TGTGCCAGCAGTTTCAGGCCGGGGGGGTTTCAAGAGACCCAGTACTTC
TRBJ1-5 | NA | NA | TRBV2 | CASNVNHQPQHF | TGTGCCAGCAACGTAAATCATCAGCCCCAGCATTTT
TRBJ2-3 | NA | TRBD2 | TRBV11-2 | CASSSSKAQLAGGWDTQYF | TGTGCCAGCAGCTCAAGCAAGGCCCAACTAGCGGGAGGGTGGGATACGCAGTATTTT
TRBJ2-1 | few | NA | TRBV20-1 | CSASNYNEQFF | TGCAGTGCTAGTAACTACAATGAGCAGTTCTTC
TRBJ1-2 | NA | TRBD1 | TRBV10-3 | CAIREGQGLSYGYTF | TGTGCCATCAGGGAGGGACAGGGGCTTAGCTATGGCTACACCTTC
TRBJ1-2 | NA | NA | TRBV7-2 | CASSPRGRARINYGYTF | TGTGCCAGCAGCCCGCGGGGCAGGGCGAGAATCAACTATGGCTACACCTTC
TRBJ2-1 | few | NA | TRBV12-3/TRBV12-4 | CASSDPGLNNEQFF | TGTGCCAGCAGCGACCCGGGACTCAACAATGAGCAGTTCTTC
TRBJ2-1 | NA | NA | TRBV6-1 | CASSKFQGLYNEQFF | TGTGCCAGCAGCAAGTTTCAGGGGCTGTACAATGAGCAGTTCTTC
TRBJ2-2 | many | NA | TRBV11-1 | CASSLEGQVLGLRTGELFF | TGTGCCAGCAGCTTAGAGGGGCAGGTCCTAGGACTTCGCACCGGGGAGCTGTTTTTT
TRBJ2-7 | NA | TRBD2 | TRBV12-3/TRBV12-4 | CASKMGLALNYEQYF | TGTGCCAGCAAAATGGGACTAGCGCTAAACTACGAGCAGTACTTC
TRBJ2-2 | NA | TRBD1 | TRBV12-3/TRBV12-4 | CASSPRTGEKTGELFF | TGTGCCAGCAGTCCCCGGACAGGGGAAAAAACCGGGGAGCTGTTTTTT
TRBJ2-7 | once | TRBD1 | TRBV5-5 | CASSSGQESYEQYF | TGTGCCAGCAGCTCCGGACAGGAATCCTACGAGCAGTACTTC